The clone carrying this T cell receptor beta chain was seen at least ten times. The data originate from a study of T cells in Graves' hyperthyroidism and ophthalmopathy. A patient was excluded if there was uncontrolled infection, other autoimmune disease, pregnancy or lactation. Cells are PBMCs isolated from around 9.4 ml of fresh blood. The CDR3 spans 15 residues. Germline CDR1 and CDR2: SGHTA and FQGNSA. Trimming stripped 0 bases from V and 0 bases from J, with 6 bases between. TCR beta CDR3 regions were amplified from RNA. HTBI primers were employed in a first-round RT-PCR of the TCR CDR3. TCRdb recomputed calls from the multiplex PCR reads with MiXCR, one row per CDR3 protein. The data hold roughly 660,000 distinct CDR3 sequences, with roughly 17% observed a single time.

This chain joins TRBV7-2 and TRBJ2-1, with no clear D. This sequence was found in a man in his fifties or sixties with Graves' hyperthyroidism. Input material: blood. The CDR3 DNA sequence: TGTGCCAGCAGCTTAGCACCCTCCTCCTACAATGAGCAGTTCTTC. This gives the protein CASSLAPSSYNEQFF.